The source of this T cell receptor (beta chain) is a study of Tregs in tolerant kidney transplant recipients. Points from the study as a whole: Antigen-driven expansion was suggested because donor-specific Tregs expanded more than all Tregs in tolerant patients. This study did not directly address biological reproducibility.

The CDR3 is 15 amino acids. The germline V gene encodes CDR1 SGHNT and CDR2 YYREEE (reference sequence). The V segment lost 5 bases and the J segment 6 bases; nucleotides outside the gene matches: 11. Sequencing was performed with immunoSEQ multiplex PCR; in TCRdb, only in-frame clones are kept and a portion is missing. The table has about 69,000 clones, about 88% seen once; the top ten hold about 0.37%. As concerns this clone: Its specificity is not known.

Unstimulated Tregs (CD4+CD25+CD127-) and CD4+CD25- non-Tregs were sorted from PBMCs. This TCR was sampled from a human donor who received a combined kidney and bone marrow transplant. The source was CD4+ T cells from blood, collected before the transplant. The chain joins TRBV5-4 to TRBJ2-3; TRBD1 agrees at 8 bases. The chain's CDR3 is CASRPGGRGADTQYF. Written as DNA, the CDR3 is TGTGCCAGCAGACCAGGGGGCAGGGGGGCTGATACGCAGTATTTT.